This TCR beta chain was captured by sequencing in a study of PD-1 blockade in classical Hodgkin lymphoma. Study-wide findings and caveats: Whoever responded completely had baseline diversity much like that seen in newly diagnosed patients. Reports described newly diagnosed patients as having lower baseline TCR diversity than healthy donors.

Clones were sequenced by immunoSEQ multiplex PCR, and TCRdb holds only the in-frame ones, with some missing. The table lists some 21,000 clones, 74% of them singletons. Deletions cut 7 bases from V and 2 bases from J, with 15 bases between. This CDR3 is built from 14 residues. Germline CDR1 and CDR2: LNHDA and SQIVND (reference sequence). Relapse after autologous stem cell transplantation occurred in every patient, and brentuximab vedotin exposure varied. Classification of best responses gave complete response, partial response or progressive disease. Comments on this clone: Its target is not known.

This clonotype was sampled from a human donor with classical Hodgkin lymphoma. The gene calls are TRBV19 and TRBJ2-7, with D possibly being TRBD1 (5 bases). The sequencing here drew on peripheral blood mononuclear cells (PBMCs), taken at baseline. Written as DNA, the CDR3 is TGTGCCAGTACCACGGACACGAGACCCTACGAGCAGTACTTC. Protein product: CASTTDTRPYEQYF.